This is a list of T cell receptor beta chains from one sample in a study of blood T cell repertoires in COVID-19. Sequencing was performed with immunoSEQ multiplex PCR; in TCRdb, only in-frame clones are kept and a portion is missing. The sample has tens of thousands of clones, approximately 83% seen once. The sequenced material came from peripheral blood. These receptors were collected from a man aged 40-50 years with COVID-19, enrolled during active disease. Each CDR3 is given with its conserved first and last residue. Fields, in order: V gene, clone size, D gene, J gene, CDR3 DNA, CDR3 protein. The D gene is left open where the match is weak. Size tells how often a clone was seen (once, few, many) or the class of an expanded clone, and some rows leave it out.

V: TRBV11-3
size: -
D: TRBD2
J: TRBJ2-3
DNA: TGTGCCAGCAGCCGCAGCGGGGGCACAGATACGCAGTATTTT
CDR3: CASSRSGGTDTQYF

V: TRBV3-1/TRBV3-2
size: -
D: -
J: TRBJ1-2
DNA: TGTGCCAGCAGCCAAGATCAGGCCAACTATGGCTACACCTTC
CDR3: CASSQDQANYGYTF

V: TRBV2
size: -
D: TRBD1
J: TRBJ1-6
DNA: TGTGCCAGCAGTGAAGGGAGGACAGGGACAGGTTCACCCCTCCACTTT
CDR3: CASSEGRTGTGSPLHF

V: TRBV7-2
size: -
D: TRBD1
J: TRBJ1-6
DNA: TGTGCCAGCAGCCCCGGGACAGGGATGTATTTACCCCTCCACTTT
CDR3: CASSPGTGMYLPLHF

V: TRBV10-1
size: -
D: TRBD1
J: TRBJ1-4
DNA: TGCGCCAGCAGGGACAGGGTTGGAGAAAAACTGTTTTTT
CDR3: CASRDRVGEKLFF

V: TRBV5-1
size: -
D: -
J: TRBJ1-6
DNA: TGCGCCAGCAGCGTGGACAGTACCCGTAATTCACCCCTCCACTTT
CDR3: CASSVDSTRNSPLHF

V: TRBV11-2
size: -
D: -
J: TRBJ1-1
DNA: TGTGCCAGCAGCTTAGTCACCTACTACTTCACTGAAGCTTTCTTT
CDR3: CASSLVTYYFTEAFF

V: TRBV16
size: -
D: -
J: TRBJ1-4
DNA: TGTGCCAGCAGCCAAACAGGGCGGGCAACTAATGAAAAACTGTTTTTT
CDR3: CASSQTGRATNEKLFF

V: TRBV12-3/TRBV12-4
size: -
D: -
J: TRBJ1-1
DNA: TGTGCCAGCAGTTTTCCCGGCAGGCAGGCTTTCTTT
CDR3: CASSFPGRQAFF

V: TRBV5-4
size: -
D: -
J: TRBJ2-5
DNA: TGTGCCAGCAGCAAACAAGGAGGCCCAGAGACCCAGTACTTC
CDR3: CASSKQGGPETQYF

V: TRBV7-6
size: -
D: TRBD1
J: TRBJ1-1
DNA: TGTGCCAGCAGCTCGACGCAGGGGGCGCGGACTGAAGCTTTCTTT
CDR3: CASSSTQGARTEAFF

V: TRBV19
size: -
D: TRBD2
J: TRBJ2-7
DNA: TGTGCCAGTAGCGGTGGACTAGCGGGGGGGCCGGGGGAGCAGTACTTC
CDR3: CASSGGLAGGPGEQYF

V: TRBV6-6
size: -
D: -
J: TRBJ2-7
DNA: TGTGCCAGCAGTTACTCCGGAGATGGGGAGCAGTACTTC
CDR3: CASSYSGDGEQYF

V: TRBV4-1
size: -
D: -
J: TRBJ2-1
DNA: TGCGCCAGCAGCCAAGTAGGGCCGGGGAATGAGCAGTTCTTC
CDR3: CASSQVGPGNEQFF

V: TRBV27
size: -
D: TRBD1
J: TRBJ2-7
DNA: TGTGCCAGCAGTTCCGGACAGGTCTCCTACGAGCAGTACTTC
CDR3: CASSSGQVSYEQYF

V: TRBV9
size: -
D: -
J: TRBJ1-6
DNA: TGTGCCAGCAGCGTAGGGGGGGAAGATTCACCCCTCCACTTT
CDR3: CASSVGGEDSPLHF

V: TRBV6-5
size: few
D: -
J: TRBJ2-2
DNA: TGTGCCAGCAGTTTCGCCAGGGCGAACACCGGGGAGCTGTTTTTT
CDR3: CASSFARANTGELFF

V: TRBV28
size: -
D: -
J: TRBJ1-5
DNA: TGTGCCAGCATTATGGGGCAGGAAGATCAGCCCCAGCATTTT
CDR3: CASIMGQEDQPQHF

V: TRBV11-2
size: -
D: TRBD1
J: TRBJ1-2
DNA: TGTGCCAGCAGCCTAGGGACAGGGGACGACTATGGCTACACCTTC
CDR3: CASSLGTGDDYGYTF

V: TRBV5-1
size: -
D: -
J: TRBJ2-2
DNA: TGCGCCAGCAGCAGGACAATAGAGACCGGGGAGCTGTTTTTT
CDR3: CASSRTIETGELFF

V: TRBV12-3/TRBV12-4
size: few
D: -
J: TRBJ1-6
DNA: TGTGCCAGCAGTTCTAGCTATTCACCCCTCCACTTT
CDR3: CASSSSYSPLHF

V: TRBV7-9
size: -
D: -
J: TRBJ1-5
DNA: TGTGCCAGCAGTCCTGACGGGAATCAGCCCCAGCATTTT
CDR3: CASSPDGNQPQHF

V: TRBV13
size: -
D: -
J: TRBJ1-1
DNA: TGTGCCAGCAGCTTGCTTGGGACAAACACTGAAGCTTTCTTT
CDR3: CASSLLGTNTEAFF

V: TRBV29-1
size: once
D: TRBD1
J: TRBJ1-4
DNA: TGCAGCGTTCGGGACAGGGCGACTAATGAAAAACTGTTTTTT
CDR3: CSVRDRATNEKLFF

V: TRBV5-5
size: -
D: -
J: TRBJ2-1
DNA: TGTGCCAGCAGCTTGCGGCGGGACTCCTACAATGAGCAGTTCTTC
CDR3: CASSLRRDSYNEQFF

V: TRBV30
size: -
D: TRBD1
J: TRBJ1-5
DNA: TGTGCCTGGGCTACAGGGGGCAATCAGCCCCAGCATTTT
CDR3: CAWATGGNQPQHF

V: TRBV2
size: -
D: TRBD1
J: TRBJ2-1
DNA: TGTGCCAGCAGACAACGGGACAGGGGGTGGAATGAGCAGTTCTTC
CDR3: CASRQRDRGWNEQFF

V: TRBV7-2
size: -
D: TRBD1
J: TRBJ1-3
DNA: TGTGCCAGCAGCTTCACAGGGGGCGAAAACACCATATATTTT
CDR3: CASSFTGGENTIYF

V: TRBV27
size: -
D: -
J: TRBJ1-5
DNA: TGTGCCAGCAGTTTTGGCCATAGCAATCAGCCCCAGCATTTT
CDR3: CASSFGHSNQPQHF